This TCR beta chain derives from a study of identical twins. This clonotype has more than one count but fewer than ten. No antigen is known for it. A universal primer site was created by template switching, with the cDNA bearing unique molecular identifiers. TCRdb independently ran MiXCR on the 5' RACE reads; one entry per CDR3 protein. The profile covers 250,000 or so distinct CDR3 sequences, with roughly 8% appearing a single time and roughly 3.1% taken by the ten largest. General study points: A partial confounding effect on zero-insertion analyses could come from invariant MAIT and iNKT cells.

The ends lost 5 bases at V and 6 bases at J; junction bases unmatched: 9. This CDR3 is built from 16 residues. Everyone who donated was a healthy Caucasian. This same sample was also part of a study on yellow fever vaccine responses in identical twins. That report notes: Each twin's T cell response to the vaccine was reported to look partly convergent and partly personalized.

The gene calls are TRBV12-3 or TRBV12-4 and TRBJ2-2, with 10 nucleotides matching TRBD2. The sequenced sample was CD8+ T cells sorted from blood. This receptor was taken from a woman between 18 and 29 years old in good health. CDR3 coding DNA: TGTGCCAGCAGTCTCCAGATAGCGGGGGGCCCCGGGGAGCTGTTTTTT. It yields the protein CASSLQIAGGPGELFF.